Here is one TCR beta chain with its context. This clonotype came up many times. It has no known antigen specificity. Nothing much larger sits one base from this clone, and base qualities are not available. This sample is part of a study of T cells in Graves' hyperthyroidism and ophthalmopathy (dated by TCRdb to about 2019). About the full investigation: Peripheral blood samples were taken at the time of initial diagnosis, prior to any treatment. To identify TCR V-J signatures that set the groups apart, the researchers used a discovery cohort of about a hundred patients, made up of fewer than 50 with Graves' ophthalmopathy and some 60 with stable Graves' hyperthyroidism. Prospective prediction of ophthalmopathy was tested in an independent validation cohort consisting of some 20 hyperthyroidism patients and around 17 patients who later progressed to ophthalmopathy. The 75 to 100 discovery patients were randomly divided into training and test sets at a 7:3 ratio. In about six Graves' hyperthyroidism patients, the study also compared T-cell repertoires from thyroid tissue with T-cell repertoires from blood. After sampling, hyperthyroidism patients received methimazole starting at 30 mg daily, and ophthalmopathy patients received high-dose intravenous methylprednisolone. The paper describes TCR Vbeta CDR3 sequencing of around 140 peripheral blood samples, made up of 40 to 45 ophthalmopathy patients, more than 70 hyperthyroidism patients and about 17 progressor patients.

Broad study findings and their caveats: During validation, the model predicted progression to ophthalmopathy a median of approximately 6.5 months ahead of onset, with 60% to 71% sensitivity and around 72% specificity. In cross-validation, a model built on a 13 V-J signature told ophthalmopathy apart from stable hyperthyroidism with 85% to 90% sensitivity and around 84% specificity, and in testing the same model reached 80%/75%. Most expanded thyroid clonotypes (frequency above 0.001) were also detected in blood, suggesting blood repertoires may reflect thyroid immune responses. No statistical method was used to fix the sample size in advance, and group allocation was not hidden from the investigators.

The CDR3 measures 12 amino acids from cysteine to phenylalanine. CDR3 DNA is the only sequence kept; it has 36 bases, read in frame from the first base. Trimming takes 4 bases from V and 4 bases from J, and the germline ends sit 5 bases apart. In the germline V gene (reference sequence), CDR1 corresponds to MNHEY and CDR2 to SMNVEV. Amplification of TCR beta CDR3 regions was carried out from RNA transcripts. The TCR CDR3 was subjected to a first round of RT-PCR using the HTBI primer set and the Qiagen OneStep RT-PCR kit. Libraries were constructed in a second round of multiplex PCR, after which size selection and purification were carried out. Paired-end sequencing of the libraries was performed with 100 bp reads on an Illumina HiSeq2000. The authors' analysis ran thus. SOAPnuke was used to process the raw data, throwing out any read that contained adapters or uncalled bases, had a mean Phred below 15, or lacked an exact constant-primer or identifier match. High-quality paired reads were merged using COPE v1.2.5, and each unique nucleotide sequence was defined as a clonotype. MiTCR v1.1 was used to align clonotypes to the IMGT TRBV, TRBD and TRBJ reference segments. Analysis was restricted to V-J combinations with a frequency above 0.0001, which covered roughly 99% of repertoires. A TCS score was defined as the ratio between F50 (clonal expansion) and ExV (chaos), using BLOSUM62-based TCRdist between CDR3 peptides within each V-J. Welch's t-statistics and random forest reduced approximately 520 V-J features to some 14, which were used in a naive Bayes classifier (R e1071). TCRdb ran its own pipeline on the public reads, namely fastp trimming at Q25 and MiXCR clone calling, and kept in-frame beta chains. A single entry per CDR3 protein holds the most common genes and DNA from its merged rows. These V and J calls originate from TCRdb's pipeline instead of the authors' own analysis. The sample table shows approximately 600,000 distinct CDR3 sequences, and more than 20% are seen once. Jointly, the top ten make up about 35% of the sample.

Ophthalmopathy patients had moderately to severely active disease, Clinical Activity Score of at least 3, NOSPECS grade of at least 4, and duration under 3 months. Patients with uncontrolled infections, other autoimmune diseases, pregnancy or lactation were excluded. Diagnoses were based on clinical symptoms, serum thyroxine and TRAb, thyroid ultrasound and orbital computed tomography. Ficoll-Paque density gradient centrifugation was used to isolate PBMCs from under 11 ml of fresh peripheral blood. Trizol reagent was used to extract total RNA, and RNA quality was then checked on an Agilent 2100 Bioanalyzer.

The rearranged segments are TRBV27 and TRBJ1-5, with the D gene not clear enough to name. The TCR sequence derives from a man aged 25-45 years with Graves' ophthalmopathy. Specimen: blood. CDR3 reads: CASSSGNQPQHF. The DNA is TGTGCCAGCAGTTCGGGGAATCAGCCCCAGCATTTT.